The 26 T cell receptor beta chains below all came from one sample that was sequenced in a study of cytomegalovirus exposure and HLA in healthy donors. Data came from immunoSEQ multiplex PCR; TCRdb stores just in-frame clones and leaves some out. The sample lists 65,000 to 75,000 clones, 96% occurring once. The material sequenced was PBMCs. The origin of the receptors is a woman aged 18-29 years in good health and CMV-seropositive.

This chain joins TRBV14 and TRBJ2-1; 8 nucleotides match TRBD2. The germline V gene encodes CDR1 SGHDN and CDR2 FVKESK. Trimming removed 1 base from V and 4 bases from J; junction bases left unmatched: 6. CDR3 size: 16 residues. The CDR3 nucleotides are TGTGCCAGCAGCCAAGTCTCCGGACTAGCTTACAATGAGCAGTTCTTC. Its protein is CASSQVSGLAYNEQFF.

V and J are TRBV7-2 and TRBJ1-3, with unresolved D. CDR3 length: 13 amino acids. V lost 0 bases, J lost 4 bases, and 4 bases lay in between. Germline V gives CDR1 SGHTA, CDR2 FQGNSA. The CDR3 sequence: CASSLALGNTIYF. CDR3 in DNA: TGTGCCAGCAGCTTAGCGTTAGGAAACACCATATATTTT.

V gene TRBV5-1 combines with J gene TRBJ2-2; D is ambiguous. Trimming shortened V by 2 bases and J by 7 bases, and 3 bases separated the two germline ends. This CDR3 comprises 11 residues. The germline V gene has CDR1 SGHRS and CDR2 YFSETQ. CDR3 region: CASSFGGELFF. The CDR3 DNA follows: TGCGCCAGCAGCTTCGGCGGGGAGCTGTTTTTT. Complete variable domain (other parts from reference TRBV5-1 and TRBJ2-2): KAGVTQTPRYLIKTRGQQVTLSCSPISGHRSVSWYQQTPGQGLQFLFEYFSETQRNKGNFPGRFSGRQFSNSRSEMNVSTLELGDSALYLCASSFGGELFFGEGSRLTVL.

The V and J genes are TRBV27 and TRBJ2-3; D is possibly TRBD2 (5 bases). Germline loops: CDR1 MNHEY, CDR2 SMNVEV (reference sequence). The V end was cut by 6 bases, the J end by 6 bases, with 10 bases between. This CDR3 has 12 residues. The CDR3 spells CASSLRGDTQYF. The CDR3 coding sequence is TGTGCCAGCAGCCTACGAGGGGATACGCAGTATTTT.

The genes are TRBV7-2 and TRBJ2-4; 10 nucleotides match TRBD2. The CDR3 is 14 residues long. Trimming removed 3 bases from V and 4 bases from J; junction bases left unmatched: 0. Germline V gene lookup returns CDR1 SGHTA and CDR2 FQGNSA. The CDR3 is CASSLTSGKNIQYF. The DNA of the CDR3 is TGTGCCAGCAGCTTGACTAGCGGGAAAAACATTCAGTACTTC.

The chain combines TRBV4-1 with TRBJ2-7; TRBD2 might be the D (5 bases). The CDR3 is made up of 14 amino acids. Germline V CDR1 and CDR2: MGHRA, YSYEKL. The V end lost 0 bases, the J end lost 4 bases, and 10 bases lay between the germline ends. The CDR3: CASSQDHLAYEQYF. As DNA, the CDR3 is TGCGCCAGCAGCCAAGATCATCTAGCTTACGAGCAGTACTTC.

V gene TRBV7-2 combines with J gene TRBJ2-7; the D gene is possibly TRBD2 (6 bases). Germline V lookup: CDR1 SGHTA, CDR2 FQGNSA. The CDR3 totals 11 residues. The ends were cut back, 3 bases at V and 12 bases at J, with 12 bases in the middle. CDR3 sequence: CASSFSGEAYF. The CDR3 bases are TGTGCCAGCAGCTTTTCGGGGGAGGCGTACTTC.

The chain is built from TRBV28 and TRBJ1-2; D call uncertain. Trimming removed 7 bases at V and 0 bases at J, with 15 bases between. Per the germline V gene, CDR1 is MDHEN and CDR2 is SYDVKM. The CDR3 contains 15 residues. For the CDR3, the DNA is TGTGCCAGCAACAACCAACAGTACCCTAACTATGGCTACACCTTC. Translation: CASNNQQYPNYGYTF.

The chain combines TRBV4-1 with TRBJ2-3; the match to TRBD2 covers 11 bases. The CDR3 runs to 18 residues. Germline assignment: CDR1 MGHRA and CDR2 YSYEKL. The J segment lost 1 base and the V segment lost 1 base, leaving 7 bases of the junction unmatched. The CDR3 spells CASSQASGRWGGTDTQYF. The CDR3 coding sequence is TGCGCCAGCAGCCAAGCTAGCGGGAGGTGGGGGGGCACAGATACGCAGTATTTT.

The rearrangement joins TRBV4-3 to TRBJ1-1, with D possibly being TRBD1 (5 bases). CDR3 length equals 17 residues. Per germline, CDR1 LGHNA and CDR2 YSLEER. V gave up 1 base and J gave up 3 bases, with 18 bases separating them. CDR3 region: CASSQVGAGYKDTEAFF. In DNA, the CDR3 is TGCGCCAGCAGCCAAGTTGGGGCAGGGTATAAGGACACTGAAGCTTTCTTT.

The CDR3 spells CASSLLGGNEKLFF. CDR3 sequence (DNA): TGTGCCAGCAGTTTATTGGGGGGAAATGAAAAACTGTTTTTT. V and J are TRBV28 and TRBJ1-4; maybe TRBD1 (5 bases). The V gene lost 1 base and the J gene lost 5 bases, with 8 bases spanning the gap. The CDR3 loop spans 14 amino acids. Germline V gene lookup returns CDR1 MDHEN and CDR2 SYDVKM.

The rearrangement joins TRBV7-6 to TRBJ1-5; possible D gene TRBD1, 6 bases. Trimming took 1 base from V and 2 from J, leaving 12 bases between them. Germline CDR1 reads SGHVS; CDR2 reads FNYEAQ. This CDR3 is built from 16 residues. The CDR3 bases are TGTGCCAGCAGCTTAGGGGGGCAGGGCGGCAATCAGCCCCAGCATTTT. It specifies CASSLGGQGGNQPQHF. Drawing the rest from reference TRBV7-6 and TRBJ1-5, the complete variable domain is GAGVSQSPRYKVTKRGQDVALRCDPISGHVSLYWYRQALGQGPEFLTYFNYEAQQDKSGLPNDRFSAERPEGSISTLTIQRTEQRDSAMYRCASSLGGQGGNQPQHFGDGTRLSIL.

This chain uses TRBV15 with TRBJ1-4, with no clear D. Deletions cut 2 bases from V and 2 bases from J, with 12 bases between. The germline CDR1 and CDR2 sequences are LNHNV and YYDKDF (reference sequence). CDR3 length: 16 amino acids. For the CDR3, the DNA is TGTGCCACCAGCAGAACCCGAGGAAAGACTAATGAAAAACTGTTTTTT. Its protein is CATSRTRGKTNEKLFF.

The rearrangement joins TRBV29-1 to TRBJ2-2; D perhaps matches TRBD1 (6 bases). Germline V gives CDR1 SQVTM, CDR2 ANQGSEA. The CDR3 totals 13 residues. The CDR3, as DNA: TGCGCTCTAGGCGGACAGATAACCGGGGAGCTGTTTTTT. As protein: CALGGQITGELFF.

The chain carries TRBV2 and TRBJ2-3, with D possibly TRBD1 on 6 matching bases. CDR1 and CDR2 from the germline V gene are SNHLY and FYNNEI. The CDR3 sequence is 15 residues long. The V end lost 7 bases, the J end lost 10 bases, and 24 bases lay between the germline ends. This CDR3 reads CASTEGNRASRAQYF. The CDR3 DNA is TGTGCCAGCACCGAAGGGAACAGGGCGTCTAGGGCGCAGTATTTT.

The chain carries TRBV4-3 and TRBJ2-3, with TRBD2 matching 7 bases. Germline-derived CDR1 and CDR2 are LGHNA and YSLEER. This CDR3 has 17 residues. J lost 0 bases, V lost 3 bases, and 9 bases had no gene match. The CDR3 sequence: CASSHSPGLTSTDTQYF. In DNA form, the CDR3 reads TGCGCCAGCAGCCATAGCCCGGGACTAACAAGCACAGATACGCAGTATTTT.

V is TRBV19 and J is TRBJ2-7, with 9 nucleotides matching TRBD1. V trimming: 6 bases; J trimming: 2 bases; junction bases outside the gene matches: 8. Germline V gene data show CDR1 as LNHDA and CDR2 as SQIVND (reference sequence). The CDR3 spans 15 residues. The CDR3, as DNA: TGTGCCAGTAGCCAGAACAGGGGGCTCCCCTACGAGCAGTACTTC. This encodes CASSQNRGLPYEQYF.

The V gene is TRBV28, the J gene TRBJ2-5; 10 bases agree with TRBD2. The J segment lost 1 base and the V segment lost 2 bases, leaving 7 bases of the junction unmatched. From germline, CDR1 is MDHEN and CDR2 SYDVKM. CDR3 length equals 17 residues. This chain's CDR3 is CASSLPPSGSSQETQYF. The DNA for the CDR3 is TGTGCCAGCAGTTTACCACCTAGCGGGAGTTCCCAAGAGACCCAGTACTTC.

V usage is TRBV6-5 and J usage is TRBJ2-5; maybe TRBD2 (5 bases). V was cut by 5 bases and J by 3 bases, with 10 bases left in between. Germline V gene data show CDR1 as MNHEY and CDR2 as SVGAGI. This CDR3 is built from 13 residues. CDR3 bases: TGTGCCAGCAGTGACCTAGCCGAAGAGACCCAGTACTTC. This encodes CASSDLAEETQYF.

The gene calls are TRBV28 and TRBJ2-5, with D unresolved. The CDR3 has 13 amino acids. V shed 2 bases and J shed 7 bases, with 11 bases lying between them. In germline, CDR1 is MDHEN, CDR2 SYDVKM. DNA of the CDR3: TGTGCCAGCAGTTTACTAGGTCCTGGGACCCAGTACTTC. Its protein product is CASSLLGPGTQYF.

The chain has TRBV27 and TRBJ1-5; 7 bases fit TRBD1. CDR3 size: 13 residues. Germline V gene lookup returns CDR1 MNHEY and CDR2 SMNVEV (reference sequence). V shed 8 bases, J shed 3 bases, and the junction held 4 bases outside the gene matches. The CDR3 nucleotides are TGTGCCAGCGCCAGGGGGAACAATCAGCCCCAGCATTTT. Translated, it gives CASARGNNQPQHF.

In this sample, this clone turned up once. The J gene is TRBJ2-1, the V gene TRBV6-5; no firm D call. V dropped 5 bases and J dropped 8 bases, with 10 bases sitting between them. The CDR3 length is 12 residues. CDR1 is MNHEY and CDR2 is SVGAGI in the germline V gene. This chain's CDR3 is CASSPRGDEQFF. The CDR3 bases are TGTGCCAGCAGTCCTAGAGGCGATGAGCAGTTCTTC.

The V and J genes are TRBV12-5 and TRBJ1-2; D is undetermined. CDR1 is LGHNT and CDR2 is FRNRAP in the germline V gene. The CDR3 runs 13 residues. Deletions cut 6 bases from V and 7 bases from J, with 15 bases between. The CDR3 DNA reads as TGTGCTAGTGGACTAAGCCCGGCGCGTGGCTACACCTTC. Translating gives CASGLSPARGYTF.

The chain has TRBV11-3 and TRBJ2-4, with 10 bases fitting TRBD2. Germline assignment: CDR1 SGHNT and CDR2 YENEEA. The CDR3 totals 16 residues. Trimming at V came to 8 bases and at J to 0 bases, leaving 7 bases not matched to a gene. CDR3 bases: TGTGCCAGCTCTAGCGGGAGCCCCGTAGCCAAAAACATTCAGTACTTC. This translates into CASSSGSPVAKNIQYF.

V is TRBV7-9 and J is TRBJ2-5; D not resolved. Looked up from germline, CDR1 is SEHNR and CDR2 is FQNEAQ (reference sequence). This CDR3 is 14 amino acids long. The V end lost 2 bases, the J end lost 3 bases, and 10 bases lay between the germline ends. The CDR3 coding sequence is TGTGCCAGCAGCTTAACCCCCCCGGAAGAGACCCAGTACTTC. Translation: CASSLTPPEETQYF.

V gene TRBV6-1 combines with J gene TRBJ2-2, with TRBD2 identical over 7 bases. V trimming: 8 bases; J trimming: 1 base; junction bases outside the gene matches: 4. The CDR3 length is 14 residues. Germline lookup yields CDR1 MNHNS and CDR2 SASEGT. CDR3 coding DNA: TGTGCCAGCGTACTAGCGATGAACACCGGGGAGCTGTTTTTT. It codes for CASVLAMNTGELFF.